These T cell receptor beta chains were read from a single sample in a study of post-analysis software for immune sequencing data. TCRdb itself ran the PCR reads through MiXCR, one entry per CDR3 protein. The data hold 600,000 to 750,000 distinct CDR3 sequences, with more than 50% observed a single time. The source material was blood. The receptors originated from a girl aged 2 to 9 with multiple sclerosis. Both conserved end residues are part of each CDR3. A D gene is named only where the DNA matches it firmly. Expanded clones are given a class, and other clones once, few, many or no size at all.

j_call: TRBJ2-1
clone_size: .
d_call: .
v_call: TRBV30
cdr3_aa: CAWSVQNHEQFF
cdr3_nt: TGTGCCTGGAGTGTACAGAACCATGAGCAGTTCTTC

j_call: TRBJ2-7
clone_size: .
d_call: TRBD2
v_call: TRBV12-3/TRBV12-4
cdr3_aa: CASGPGLAGPLYEQYF
cdr3_nt: TGTGCCAGCGGACCTGGGCTAGCGGGACCCCTTTACGAGCAGTACTTC

j_call: TRBJ1-1
clone_size: .
d_call: .
v_call: TRBV5-1
cdr3_aa: CASSAVTGGDTEAFF
cdr3_nt: TGCGCCAGCAGCGCGGTGACAGGAGGGGACACTGAAGCTTTCTTT

j_call: TRBJ2-2
clone_size: .
d_call: TRBD2
v_call: TRBV6-5
cdr3_aa: CASSSPGTSGWRVNTGELFF
cdr3_nt: TGTGCCAGCAGTTCCCCCGGGACTAGCGGGTGGAGGGTGAACACCGGGGAGCTGTTTTTT

j_call: TRBJ1-2
clone_size: .
d_call: .
v_call: TRBV10-3
cdr3_aa: CAISETTWGYGYTF
cdr3_nt: TGTGCCATCAGTGAAACAACCTGGGGCTATGGCTACACCTTC

j_call: TRBJ2-4
clone_size: few
d_call: TRBD2
v_call: TRBV12-3/TRBV12-4
cdr3_aa: CASSLYGLAEEGKNIQYF
cdr3_nt: TGTGCCAGCAGTTTATACGGGCTAGCGGAAGAGGGCAAAAACATTCAGTACTTC

j_call: TRBJ2-1
clone_size: few
d_call: .
v_call: TRBV12-3/TRBV12-4
cdr3_aa: CASSFYGAPNEQFF
cdr3_nt: TGTGCCAGCAGTTTTTACGGGGCACCAAATGAGCAGTTCTTC

j_call: TRBJ1-2
clone_size: .
d_call: .
v_call: TRBV7-9
cdr3_aa: CASSPGGAEGYTF
cdr3_nt: TGTGCCAGCAGCCCGGGGGGGGCCGAAGGCTACACCTTC

j_call: TRBJ2-3
clone_size: .
d_call: .
v_call: TRBV7-2
cdr3_aa: CASSSGPGDTQYF
cdr3_nt: TGTGCCAGCAGCTCCGGGCCCGGGGATACGCAGTATTTT

j_call: TRBJ2-1
clone_size: few
d_call: TRBD2
v_call: TRBV9
cdr3_aa: CASSVGSGGRAAEQFF
cdr3_nt: TGTGCCAGCAGCGTAGGGTCGGGCGGGAGAGCGGCTGAGCAGTTCTTC

j_call: TRBJ2-5
clone_size: .
d_call: TRBD2
v_call: TRBV10-3
cdr3_aa: CAISSSGSTVPGETQYF
cdr3_nt: TGTGCCATCAGCTCTAGCGGGAGTACCGTACCGGGAGAGACCCAGTACTTC

j_call: TRBJ1-1
clone_size: few
d_call: .
v_call: TRBV11-2
cdr3_aa: CASSLFEGGSTEAFF
cdr3_nt: TGTGCCAGCAGCTTATTCGAAGGAGGGAGCACTGAAGCTTTCTTT

j_call: TRBJ2-5
clone_size: .
d_call: .
v_call: TRBV5-1
cdr3_aa: CASSLWGGLQETQYF
cdr3_nt: TGCGCCAGCAGCTTGTGGGGTGGGCTCCAAGAGACCCAGTACTTC

j_call: TRBJ2-3
clone_size: once
d_call: TRBD2
v_call: TRBV6-1
cdr3_aa: CASRKRLAGAFVGTQYF
cdr3_nt: TGTGCCAGCAGAAAACGACTAGCGGGGGCCTTCGTAGGTACGCAGTATTTT

j_call: TRBJ2-3
clone_size: few
d_call: .
v_call: TRBV4-3
cdr3_aa: CASSQETGFSTDTQYF
cdr3_nt: TGCGCCAGCAGCCAAGAAACAGGGTTTAGCACAGATACGCAGTATTTT

j_call: TRBJ2-5
clone_size: .
d_call: .
v_call: TRBV7-7
cdr3_aa: CASSLVGAQGETQYF
cdr3_nt: TGTGCCAGCAGCTTAGTCGGGGCCCAGGGAGAGACCCAGTACTTC

j_call: TRBJ2-1
clone_size: .
d_call: .
v_call: TRBV4-1
cdr3_aa: CASSQDQREQFF
cdr3_nt: TGCGCCAGCAGCCAAGACCAGCGCGAGCAGTTCTTC

j_call: TRBJ2-4
clone_size: few
d_call: .
v_call: TRBV29-1
cdr3_aa: CSVALRTNLFLAKNIQYF
cdr3_nt: TGCAGCGTTGCCCTACGGACTAACCTATTTCTAGCCAAAAACATTCAGTACTTC

j_call: TRBJ1-2
clone_size: few
d_call: .
v_call: TRBV29-1
cdr3_aa: CSVERSNYGYTF
cdr3_nt: TGCAGCGTTGAGAGGTCTAACTATGGCTACACCTTC

j_call: TRBJ1-2
clone_size: .
d_call: .
v_call: TRBV5-1
cdr3_aa: CASSLEVGLTNYGYTF
cdr3_nt: TGCGCCAGCAGCTTGGAGGTTGGTCTTACTAACTATGGCTACACCTTC

j_call: TRBJ2-3
clone_size: .
d_call: .
v_call: TRBV6-2/TRBV6-3
cdr3_aa: CASSYYLQVPDDTDTQYF
cdr3_nt: TGTGCCAGCAGTTACTACCTCCAAGTGCCCGACGACACAGATACGCAGTATTTT

j_call: TRBJ2-7
clone_size: .
d_call: TRBD1
v_call: TRBV5-5
cdr3_aa: CASRNPGQGIHEQYF
cdr3_nt: TGTGCCAGCAGGAACCCGGGACAGGGGATTCACGAGCAGTACTTC

j_call: TRBJ2-3
clone_size: .
d_call: .
v_call: TRBV29-1
cdr3_aa: CSVARTTTDTQYF
cdr3_nt: TGCAGCGTTGCCCGGACCACCACAGATACGCAGTATTTT

j_call: TRBJ2-5
clone_size: .
d_call: TRBD2
v_call: TRBV13
cdr3_aa: CASSVSGTSGGMETQYF
cdr3_nt: TGTGCCAGCAGCGTCTCCGGGACTAGCGGGGGAATGGAGACCCAGTACTTC

j_call: TRBJ1-6
clone_size: .
d_call: .
v_call: TRBV12-5
cdr3_aa: CASATGAGGVKGSPLHF
cdr3_nt: TGTGCTAGTGCCACGGGCGCCGGTGGGGTTAAAGGTTCACCCCTCCACTTT

j_call: TRBJ1-2
clone_size: .
d_call: TRBD1
v_call: TRBV7-9
cdr3_aa: CASSFHTGVGYTF
cdr3_nt: TGTGCCAGCAGCTTCCACACAGGGGTGGGCTACACCTTC

j_call: TRBJ1-2
clone_size: few
d_call: TRBD1
v_call: TRBV3-1
cdr3_aa: CASSPRQGVNYGYTF
cdr3_nt: TGTGCCAGCAGCCCTCGACAGGGAGTAAACTATGGCTACACCTTC

j_call: TRBJ2-7
clone_size: .
d_call: TRBD2
v_call: TRBV6-2/TRBV6-3
cdr3_aa: CASSYNHRTSGIDEQYF
cdr3_nt: TGTGCCAGCAGTTACAATCACCGGACTAGTGGTATCGACGAGCAGTACTTC

j_call: TRBJ2-7
clone_size: .
d_call: .
v_call: TRBV6-1
cdr3_aa: CASGNEQYF
cdr3_nt: TGTGCCAGCGGCAACGAGCAGTACTTC

j_call: TRBJ2-5
clone_size: few
d_call: .
v_call: TRBV10-3
cdr3_aa: CAISDGTQETQYF
cdr3_nt: TGTGCCATCAGTGATGGCACCCAAGAGACCCAGTACTTC

j_call: TRBJ2-1
clone_size: once
d_call: .
v_call: TRBV4-3
cdr3_aa: CASSQTRGGADEQFF
cdr3_nt: TGCGCCAGCAGCCAAACGAGGGGGGGTGCCGATGAGCAGTTCTTC

j_call: TRBJ1-1
clone_size: few
d_call: .
v_call: TRBV12-3/TRBV12-4
cdr3_aa: CASSLVVAEAFF
cdr3_nt: TGTGCCAGCAGTTTGGTCGTCGCTGAAGCTTTCTTT

j_call: TRBJ2-1
clone_size: .
d_call: .
v_call: TRBV5-1
cdr3_aa: CASSSQSVRKERVYNEQFF
cdr3_nt: TGCGCCAGCAGCTCCCAATCCGTCCGGAAGGAGAGGGTCTACAATGAGCAGTTCTTC

j_call: TRBJ2-3
clone_size: .
d_call: .
v_call: TRBV7-2
cdr3_aa: CASSLEGWGGGDTQYF
cdr3_nt: TGTGCCAGCAGCTTAGAAGGGTGGGGGGGCGGAGATACGCAGTATTTT

j_call: TRBJ2-3
clone_size: .
d_call: TRBD1
v_call: TRBV5-1
cdr3_aa: CASSRLAGTGAADTQYF
cdr3_nt: TGCGCCAGCAGCAGGTTAGCCGGGACAGGGGCGGCGGATACGCAGTATTTT

j_call: TRBJ2-1
clone_size: .
d_call: .
v_call: TRBV20-1
cdr3_aa: CSARRSGDYRGEQFF
cdr3_nt: TGCAGTGCTAGGAGAAGCGGGGATTACAGGGGTGAGCAGTTCTTC

j_call: TRBJ1-1
clone_size: .
d_call: .
v_call: TRBV29-1
cdr3_aa: CSVEGRGIPEAFF
cdr3_nt: TGCAGCGTCGAGGGCAGGGGAATACCTGAAGCTTTCTTT

j_call: TRBJ2-5
clone_size: .
d_call: TRBD2
v_call: TRBV10-2
cdr3_aa: CASRDSGLGRETQYF
cdr3_nt: TGCGCCAGCAGAGATAGCGGGCTAGGGCGGGAGACCCAGTACTTC

j_call: TRBJ2-4
clone_size: once
d_call: TRBD2
v_call: TRBV30
cdr3_aa: CAWTEAGEENIQYF
cdr3_nt: TGTGCCTGGACCGAAGCGGGAGAGGAAAACATTCAGTACTTC

j_call: TRBJ2-1
clone_size: few
d_call: .
v_call: TRBV5-1
cdr3_aa: CASSLGQPNEQFF
cdr3_nt: TGCGCCAGCAGCTTGGGCCAGCCTAATGAGCAGTTCTTC

j_call: TRBJ2-7
clone_size: .
d_call: TRBD1
v_call: TRBV7-3
cdr3_aa: CASSLGTGMAEQYF
cdr3_nt: TGTGCCAGCAGCTTAGGGACAGGGATGGCCGAGCAGTACTTC

j_call: TRBJ2-1
clone_size: few
d_call: .
v_call: TRBV10-3
cdr3_aa: CAISEVGVSYNEQFF
cdr3_nt: TGTGCCATCAGTGAAGTAGGGGTCTCCTACAATGAGCAGTTCTTC

j_call: TRBJ2-1
clone_size: .
d_call: .
v_call: TRBV12-3/TRBV12-4
cdr3_aa: CASSFLRRGAWNEQFF
cdr3_nt: TGTGCCAGCAGTTTTCTCCGCAGGGGGGCCTGGAATGAGCAGTTCTTC

j_call: TRBJ2-3
clone_size: .
d_call: TRBD2
v_call: TRBV7-2
cdr3_aa: CASSLPTSGGDTDTQYF
cdr3_nt: TGTGCCAGCAGCTTACCCACTAGCGGGGGTGACACAGATACGCAGTATTTT

j_call: TRBJ2-1
clone_size: .
d_call: TRBD1
v_call: TRBV9
cdr3_aa: CASSLGQGAGKQFF
cdr3_nt: TGTGCCAGCAGCCTCGGACAGGGGGCTGGGAAGCAGTTCTTC

j_call: TRBJ2-1
clone_size: .
d_call: .
v_call: TRBV20-1
cdr3_aa: CSAPHRVTRNEQFF
cdr3_nt: TGCAGTGCACCCCACAGGGTAACGAGGAATGAGCAGTTCTTC

j_call: TRBJ2-1
clone_size: few
d_call: .
v_call: TRBV7-2
cdr3_aa: CASSILFWGRFNEQFF
cdr3_nt: TGTGCCAGCAGCATATTATTCTGGGGGCGTTTCAATGAGCAGTTCTTC

j_call: TRBJ2-1
clone_size: .
d_call: TRBD2
v_call: TRBV7-2
cdr3_aa: CASSLVGSGGGNEQFF
cdr3_nt: TGTGCCAGCAGCTTAGTAGGTAGCGGGGGTGGGAATGAGCAGTTCTTC

j_call: TRBJ2-5
clone_size: .
d_call: .
v_call: TRBV20-1
cdr3_aa: CSARATKPQETQYF
cdr3_nt: TGCAGTGCTAGAGCTACGAAACCACAAGAGACCCAGTACTTC

j_call: TRBJ1-5
clone_size: .
d_call: .
v_call: TRBV7-9
cdr3_aa: CASSLGASSYQPQHF
cdr3_nt: TGTGCCAGCAGCTTAGGGGCTTCGAGCTATCAGCCCCAGCATTTT